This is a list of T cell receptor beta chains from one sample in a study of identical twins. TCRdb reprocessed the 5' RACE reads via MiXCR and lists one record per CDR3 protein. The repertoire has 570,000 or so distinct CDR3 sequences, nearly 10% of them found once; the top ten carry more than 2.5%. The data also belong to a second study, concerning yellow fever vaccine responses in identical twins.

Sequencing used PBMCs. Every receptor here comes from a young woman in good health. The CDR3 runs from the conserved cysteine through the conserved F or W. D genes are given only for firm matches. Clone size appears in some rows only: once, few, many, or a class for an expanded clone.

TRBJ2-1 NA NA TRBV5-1 TGCGCCAGCAGCTCCATAGACAACGGGGGTGAGCAGTTCTTC CASSSIDNGGEQFF
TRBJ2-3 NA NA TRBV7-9 TGTGCCAGCAGCTTAGGAGACAGGGAGGCAGATACGCAGTATTTT CASSLGDREADTQYF
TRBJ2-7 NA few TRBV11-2 TGTGCCAGCAGCCCGATCCGGCGGGAGCAGTACTTC CASSPIRREQYF
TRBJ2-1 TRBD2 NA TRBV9 TGTACCAGCAGCGCACTAGCGGGGGCCCAGAAGTTCTTC CTSSALAGAQKFF
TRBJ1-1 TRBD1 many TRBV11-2 TGTGCCAGCAGCTTAGATCGGGGGACAGGGGGAATAAGAGGAATGAACACTGAAGCTTTCTTT CASSLDRGTGGIRGMNTEAFF
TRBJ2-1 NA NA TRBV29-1 TGCAGCGTGCTCATCTACGGTCCTGAGCAGTTCTTC CSVLIYGPEQFF
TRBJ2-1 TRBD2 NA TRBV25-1 TGTGCCGTCGGCGCTAGCGGGATGAATGAGCAGTTCTTC CAVGASGMNEQFF
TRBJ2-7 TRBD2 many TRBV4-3 TGCGCCAGCAGCCAAGATGTAGCGGGAGTTTTGAAGCAGTACTTC CASSQDVAGVLKQYF
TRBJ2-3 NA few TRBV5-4 TGTGCCAGCAGGACCCCAGGGGCAGATACGCAGTATTTT CASRTPGADTQYF
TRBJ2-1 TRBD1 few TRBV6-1 TGTGCCAGCAGGCCACAGGGGGCTCATGAGCAGTTCTTC CASRPQGAHEQFF
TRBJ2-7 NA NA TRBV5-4 TGTGCCAGCAGCTTGGGCCCAGGTACCACCTACGAGCAGTACTTC CASSLGPGTTYEQYF
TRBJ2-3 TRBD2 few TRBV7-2 TGTGCCAGCAGAGAGCGGGGGGCTGTTGGTACGCAGTATTTT CASRERGAVGTQYF
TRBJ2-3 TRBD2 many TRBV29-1 TGCAGCGTGCGGGGGGGCCGTTTTCCCGGCACAGATACGCAGTATTTT CSVRGGRFPGTDTQYF
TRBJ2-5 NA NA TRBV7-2 TGTGCCAGCAGCTGGGGTGCACTAGGGGCCCGGGAGACCCAGTACTTC CASSWGALGARETQYF
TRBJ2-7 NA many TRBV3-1 TGTGCCAGCAGCGGCAGGGGTAGCTACGAGCAGTACTTC CASSGRGSYEQYF
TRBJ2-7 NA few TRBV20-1 TGCAGTGCTAGGCTAGTCGGCGACGAGCAGTACTTC CSARLVGDEQYF
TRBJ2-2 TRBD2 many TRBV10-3 TGTGCCATCAGTGAGGTTGGCGGGAGTAACGGGGAGCTGTTTTTT CAISEVGGSNGELFF
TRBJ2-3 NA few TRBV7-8 TGTGCCAGCAGCTTAAGGGTGGCTAGCAGGGCAGATACGCAGTATTTT CASSLRVASRADTQYF
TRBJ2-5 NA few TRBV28 TGTGCCAGCAGCACTCCCAGGGAGACCCAGTACTTC CASSTPRETQYF
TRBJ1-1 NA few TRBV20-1 TGCAGTGCTAGAACCCGGGACACCTATGAAGCTTTCTTT CSARTRDTYEAFF
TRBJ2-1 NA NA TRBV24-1 TGTGCCACCAGTGAGGCAGGGGACGAGCAGTTCTTC CATSEAGDEQFF
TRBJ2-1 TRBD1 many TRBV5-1 TGCGCCAGCAGCTTGGAACCCGGGACAGGGACCAATGAGCAGTTCTTC CASSLEPGTGTNEQFF
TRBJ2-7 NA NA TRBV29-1 TGCAGCGTTGTAGCAGTAAACTACGAGCAGTACTTC CSVVAVNYEQYF
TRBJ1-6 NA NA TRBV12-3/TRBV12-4 TGTGCCAGCAGTTCAACAGCAAATAATTCACCCCTCCACTTT CASSSTANNSPLHF
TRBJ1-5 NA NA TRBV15 TGTGCCACCAGCAGAGAAAAGGGTCGGCCCCAGCATTTT CATSREKGRPQHF
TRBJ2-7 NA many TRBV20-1 TGCAGTGCTAGATATCTCACTAGAGCCAGTACCTCGAGCTCCTACGAGCAGTACTTC CSARYLTRASTSSSYEQYF
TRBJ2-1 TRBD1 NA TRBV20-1 TGCAGTGCTAGTAGAACCGGGACAGGGTACTACAATGAGCAGTTCTTC CSASRTGTGYYNEQFF
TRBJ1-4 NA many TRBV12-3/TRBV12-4 TGTGCCAGCACCGGAGGGCTCGAGGAAAAACTGTTTTTT CASTGGLEEKLFF
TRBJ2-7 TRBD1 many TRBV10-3 TGTGCCATCAGTGGGGGACAGGGGTCCGAGCAGTACTTC CAISGGQGSEQYF
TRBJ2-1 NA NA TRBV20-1 TGCAGTGCCCCTCATGAGGTAGCCAATGAGCAGTTCTTC CSAPHEVANEQFF
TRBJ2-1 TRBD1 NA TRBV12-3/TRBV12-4 TGTGCCAGCAGTATACTCGACAGGGGGGATGAGCAGTTCTTC CASSILDRGDEQFF
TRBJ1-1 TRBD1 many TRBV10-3 TGTGCCACCTCCGGAGGGACAGGGGTAACTGAAGCTTTCTTT CATSGGTGVTEAFF
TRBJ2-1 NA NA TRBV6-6 TGTGCCAGCAGTTACTCGGATACAAGACAGACGTTCTTC CASSYSDTRQTFF
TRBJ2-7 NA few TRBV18 TGTGCCAGCTCACCACGCGGCCAGGGGGGCTACGAGCAGTACTTC CASSPRGQGGYEQYF
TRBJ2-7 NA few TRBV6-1 TGTGCCAGCAGGAACAAGAATCCCCCCGAGCAGTACTTC CASRNKNPPEQYF
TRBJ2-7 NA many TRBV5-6 TGTGCCAGCAACTCGGCAGGTCAGGGGACCTACGAGCAGTACTTC CASNSAGQGTYEQYF
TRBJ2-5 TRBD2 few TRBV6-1 TGTGCCAGCAGGCGGACTCTGGGCGATAGCGGGGTAAAAGAGACCCAGTACTTC CASRRTLGDSGVKETQYF
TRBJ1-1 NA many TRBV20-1 TGCAGTGCTAGAGATGGCGGGAGGGCTGAAGCTTTCTTT CSARDGGRAEAFF
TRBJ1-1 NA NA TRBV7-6 TGTGCCAGCAGCTCGACTTCACAGGGAGCCGGGCGGGCTTTCTTT CASSSTSQGAGRAFF
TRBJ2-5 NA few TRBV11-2 TGTGCCAGCAGCAAGCCACACAGTGGAGAGACCCAGTACTTC CASSKPHSGETQYF
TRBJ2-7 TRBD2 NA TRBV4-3 TGCGCCAGCAGCCCGGGACTAGGTTCCTACGAGCAGTACTTC CASSPGLGSYEQYF
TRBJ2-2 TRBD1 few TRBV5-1 TGCGCCAGCAGCTTTCTCGAACAGGGGGCCAGGACCGGGGAGCTGTTTTTT CASSFLEQGARTGELFF
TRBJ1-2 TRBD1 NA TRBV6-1 TGTGCCAGCAGAGACAGGGGGCTGGTCTATGGCTACACCTTC CASRDRGLVYGYTF
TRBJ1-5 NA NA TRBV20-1 TGCAGTGCTAGAGACCCCGACGGCGATAGCAATCAGCCCCAGCATTTT CSARDPDGDSNQPQHF
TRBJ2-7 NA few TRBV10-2 TGCGCCAGCAGTAAATTTGACCTGGCCCTCCGGGGGTACGAGCAGTACTTC CASSKFDLALRGYEQYF
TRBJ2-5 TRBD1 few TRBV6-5 TGTGCCAGCAGTTACTTAGGGGGCGCGAGAGAGACCCAGTACTTC CASSYLGGARETQYF
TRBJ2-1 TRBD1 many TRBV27 TGTGCCAGCAGACATACAGGGGTTTCCTACAATGAGCAGTTCTTC CASRHTGVSYNEQFF
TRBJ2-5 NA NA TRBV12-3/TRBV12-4 TGTGACAGCTTATATGGAGAGACCCAGTACTTC CDSLYGETQYF